This is a list of T cell receptor beta chains from one sample in a study of T-cell reconstitution after alpha-beta-depleted transplantation in children. TCRdb re-called the PCR reads through MiXCR, storing one row per CDR3 protein. The sample has 90,000 to 150,000 distinct CDR3 sequences; roughly 24% are singletons. Sequenced here: PBMCs, mostly from graft donor cells, sampled 180 days after TCRalphabeta/CD19-depleted stem cell transplant. These receptor sequences come from a male patient aged 2-15 years who had a stem cell transplant for chronic granulomatous disease, so the T cells may come from the graft donor. Each CDR3 is given with its conserved first and last residue. Fields, in order: J gene, D gene, clone size, V gene, CDR3 protein, CDR3 DNA. D genes are given only for firm matches. Clone size is shown for a subset of rows, as once, few, many or a class of expanded clone.

TRBJ2-7 . many TRBV5-4 CASSLEQGAYEQYF TGTGCCAGCAGCTTGGAACAGGGTGCCTACGAGCAGTACTTC
TRBJ2-7 TRBD2 few TRBV20-1 CSASSGRVYEQYF TGCAGTGCCAGTAGCGGGAGGGTCTACGAGCAGTACTTC
TRBJ2-7 . . TRBV5-5 CASSLGHEQYF TGTGCCAGCAGCTTGGGGCACGAGCAGTACTTC
TRBJ2-1 . . TRBV5-1 CASRTQDGEQFF TGCGCCAGCAGAACCCAGGACGGTGAGCAGTTCTTC
TRBJ2-1 . . TRBV5-1 CASHRDSSYNEQFF TGCGCCAGCCACAGGGATAGCTCCTACAATGAGCAGTTCTTC
TRBJ1-5 TRBD1 . TRBV6-2/TRBV6-3 CASSPDRDSNQPQHF TGTGCCAGCAGTCCGGACAGGGATAGCAATCAGCCCCAGCATTTT
TRBJ2-3 TRBD2 . TRBV7-8 CASSLVGSGSDTQYF TGTGCCAGCAGCTTAGTTGGTAGCGGGAGTGATACGCAGTATTTT
TRBJ2-3 . . TRBV21-1 CASRIEGNLDTQYF TGTGCCAGCAGGATAGAGGGCAACTTGGATACGCAGTATTTT
TRBJ2-1 TRBD2 few TRBV29-1 CSVEDLQLAGDGEQFF TGCAGCGTTGAAGATCTTCAACTAGCGGGAGACGGTGAGCAGTTCTTC
TRBJ2-1 . few TRBV20-1 CSASLESYNEQFF TGCAGTGCTAGTTTAGAGTCCTACAATGAGCAGTTCTTC
TRBJ2-5 TRBD2 . TRBV12-3/TRBV12-4 CASSPEFISREAETQYF TGTGCCAGCAGTCCCGAGTTTATTTCGCGGGAGGCAGAGACCCAGTACTTC
TRBJ2-7 TRBD1 many TRBV12-3/TRBV12-4 CASSPRTGRFFYEQYF TGTGCCAGCAGCCCTAGGACAGGGCGATTTTTCTACGAGCAGTACTTC
TRBJ2-1 . many TRBV7-9 CASSLDRDNEQFF TGTGCCAGCAGCTTAGACAGGGACAATGAGCAGTTCTTC
TRBJ1-3 TRBD1 many TRBV5-1 CASSSGQDFSGNTIYF TGCGCCAGCAGCTCCGGACAGGACTTCTCTGGAAACACCATATATTTT
TRBJ2-4 TRBD2 many TRBV7-9 CASSLAGPLAKNIQYF TGTGCCAGCAGCCTAGCGGGGCCCCTAGCCAAAAACATTCAGTACTTC
TRBJ2-7 . many TRBV29-1 CSVDKGHEQYF TGCAGCGTTGACAAGGGTCACGAGCAGTACTTC
TRBJ2-7 . many TRBV29-1 CSVGQGGPYEQYF TGCAGCGTTGGGCAGGGTGGCCCCTACGAGCAGTACTTC
TRBJ2-1 TRBD2 few TRBV6-5 CASSSLTSGSSNEQFF TGTGCCAGCAGTTCTTTGACTAGCGGGAGTAGCAATGAGCAGTTCTTC
TRBJ1-2 . many TRBV5-5 CASSLVVGSGYGYTF TGTGCCAGCAGCTTGGTTGTGGGGTCAGGGTATGGCTACACCTTC
TRBJ2-5 . few TRBV27 CASSQGYSSQETQYF TGTGCCAGCAGCCAGGGGTACAGCTCCCAAGAGACCCAGTACTTC
TRBJ2-7 . few TRBV5-1 CASSASTAPSYEQYF TGCGCCAGCAGCGCGTCCACAGCTCCTTCCTACGAGCAGTACTTC
TRBJ1-1 TRBD1 . TRBV6-1 CASRTGTENTEAFF TGTGCCAGCAGAACTGGGACAGAGAACACTGAAGCTTTCTTT
TRBJ1-4 TRBD1 . TRBV7-9 CASSGRQGNDDEKLFF TGTGCCAGCAGCGGGCGACAGGGGAATGATGATGAAAAACTGTTTTTT
TRBJ2-7 . many TRBV7-9 CASSLEPYEQYF TGTGCCAGCAGCTTGGAACCTTACGAGCAGTACTTC
TRBJ2-3 . . TRBV20-1 CSALVRRSGNTDTQYF TGCAGTGCCTTGGTTAGGCGTAGCGGCAACACAGATACGCAGTATTTT
TRBJ2-1 TRBD2 . TRBV10-3 CAITLRETDEQFF TGTGCCATCACGTTGCGGGAGACAGATGAGCAGTTCTTC
TRBJ2-7 TRBD1 many TRBV20-1 CSASRDSPYEQYF TGCAGTGCTAGTCGGGACAGCCCCTACGAGCAGTACTTC
TRBJ2-5 TRBD2 . TRBV7-2 CASSLRTSLEETQYF TGTGCCAGCAGCTTGAGGACTAGTCTGGAAGAGACCCAGTACTTC
TRBJ2-7 . . TRBV12-3/TRBV12-4 CASSILRASSYEQYF TGTGCCAGCAGTATCCTCAGGGCTAGCTCCTACGAGCAGTACTTC
TRBJ2-3 TRBD2 . TRBV7-3 CASSFYLAGGTDTQYF TGTGCCAGCAGCTTTTATCTAGCGGGGGGGACAGATACGCAGTATTTT
TRBJ1-1 . . TRBV29-1 CSVVFSDRGTEAFF TGCAGCGTTGTGTTTTCGGACAGAGGTACTGAAGCTTTCTTT
TRBJ2-2 . many TRBV20-1 CSVLGENTGELFF TGCAGTGTACTTGGGGAGAACACCGGGGAGCTGTTTTTT
TRBJ2-5 . . TRBV20-1 CSAPLLGGRETQYF TGCAGTGCCCCCCTTCTAGGGGGAAGAGAGACCCAGTACTTC
TRBJ2-7 . many TRBV6-2/TRBV6-3 CASIEGPHTYEQYF TGTGCCAGCATCGAAGGACCCCATACCTACGAGCAGTACTTC
TRBJ1-1 . many TRBV3-1 CASSLGGVSEAFF TGTGCCAGCAGCCTGGGGGGGGTTTCTGAAGCTTTCTTT
TRBJ2-2 . . TRBV12-3/TRBV12-4 CASKKFGTLNTGELFF TGTGCCAGCAAGAAATTCGGGACCCTGAACACCGGGGAGCTGTTTTTT
TRBJ2-1 . . TRBV7-2 CASSLNLAYEQFF TGTGCCAGCAGCTTAAATTTAGCCTATGAGCAGTTCTTC
TRBJ1-1 . many TRBV5-4 CASSLEGSRTEAFF TGTGCCAGCAGCTTGGAGGGTTCGAGGACTGAAGCTTTCTTT
TRBJ2-5 . few TRBV6-1 CASTELPSGETQYF TGTGCCAGCACCGAACTCCCTTCGGGCGAGACCCAGTACTTC